Each of the 4 T cell receptor beta chains below was sequenced from the same sample in a study of shared clonotypes between healthy human individuals. Data came from immunoSEQ multiplex PCR; TCRdb stores just in-frame clones and leaves some out. This table has millions of clones, just over 90% appearing once. Sequenced input: naive CD4+ T cells sorted from blood. As to subset: CD45RA+ positively selected. The source of these receptors is a man younger than 30 in good health.

The gene calls are TRBV5-1 and TRBJ2-1; weak D call: TRBD2 (6 bases). The CDR3 covers 16 residues. From germline, CDR1 is SGHRS and CDR2 YFSETQ. Deletions cut 7 bases from V and 4 bases from J, with 21 bases between. The CDR3 nucleotides are TGCGCCAGCCAACCTACTGGGGGGATGGGTTACAATGAGCAGTTCTTC. Translated, it gives CASQPTGGMGYNEQFF.

The chain links TRBV28 to TRBJ1-3; D is possibly TRBD1 (5 bases). The V end was cut by 1 base, the J end by 2 bases, with 9 bases between. This CDR3 has 15 amino acids. Germline lookup yields CDR1 MDHEN and CDR2 SYDVKM. The CDR3 is CASSLFPGTGNTIYF. DNA of the CDR3: TGTGCCAGCAGTTTATTCCCAGGGACTGGAAACACCATATATTTT. Drawing the rest from reference TRBV28 and TRBJ1-3, the complete variable domain is DVKVTQSSRYLVKRTGEKVFLECVQDMDHENMFWYRQDPGLGLRLIYFSYDVKMKEKGDIPEGYSVSREKKERFSLILESASTNQTSMYLCASSLFPGTGNTIYFGEGSWLTVV.

The CDR3 sequence: CASSLDSARQPQHF. In DNA, the CDR3 is TGCGCCAGCAGCTTGGACTCAGCTCGGCAGCCCCAGCATTTT. The J gene is TRBJ1-5, the V gene TRBV5-1; D unresolved. Germline-derived CDR1 and CDR2 are SGHRS and YFSETQ. The CDR3 covers 14 residues. V shed 0 bases and J shed 7 bases, with 11 bases lying between them.

This chain uses TRBV19 with TRBJ1-5; the D is unclear. Per the germline V gene, CDR1 is LNHDA and CDR2 is SQIVND (reference sequence). The CDR3 covers 13 residues. Trimming took off 9 bases at V and 1 base at J, with 10 bases between the two ends. CDR3 protein: CASRPESNQPQHF. DNA of the CDR3: TGTGCCAGCCGCCCTGAGAGCAATCAGCCCCAGCATTTT.